The rows below give T cell receptor beta chains drawn from one sample of a study of cytomegalovirus exposure and HLA in healthy donors. Repertoires were generated with immunoSEQ multiplex PCR, while TCRdb's copy carries only in-frame clones and drops some. The table has over 95,000 clones, about 79% seen once; the top ten hold 2% to 2.5%. Sequenced sample: PBMCs. These receptors all stem from a human donor in good health. CDR3s include the opening cysteine and the closing phenylalanine or tryptophan. Each record gives: clone size, J gene, V gene, D gene, CDR3 protein, CDR3 DNA. D genes are given only for firm matches. Only some rows state a clone size, as once, few, many or a class for expanded clones.

clone size: once; J gene: TRBJ2-6; V gene: TRBV6-5; D gene: NA; CDR3 protein: CASKVGGGANVLTF; CDR3 DNA: TGTGCCAGCAAAGTTGGCGGAGGGGCCAACGTCCTGACTTTC
clone size: NA; J gene: TRBJ1-2; V gene: TRBV18; D gene: NA; CDR3 protein: CASSPRWAAADGYTF; CDR3 DNA: TGTGCCAGCTCACCACGGTGGGCAGCGGCGGATGGCTACACCTTC
clone size: few; J gene: TRBJ2-1; V gene: TRBV30; D gene: TRBD2; CDR3 protein: CAWSVGTSVGNEQFF; CDR3 DNA: TGTGCCTGGAGTGTCGGGACTAGCGTAGGCAATGAGCAGTTCTTC
clone size: NA; J gene: TRBJ2-1; V gene: TRBV9; D gene: NA; CDR3 protein: CASSPFPGGSYNEQFF; CDR3 DNA: TGTGCCAGCAGCCCTTTCCCCGGAGGGTCCTACAATGAGCAGTTCTTC
clone size: NA; J gene: TRBJ1-4; V gene: TRBV6-5; D gene: NA; CDR3 protein: CASSKQGGNEKLFF; CDR3 DNA: TGTGCCAGCAGTAAACAGGGAGGGAATGAAAAACTGTTTTTT
clone size: few; J gene: TRBJ1-1; V gene: TRBV19; D gene: NA; CDR3 protein: CASSRDRAGTEAFF; CDR3 DNA: TGTGCCAGTAGTCGTGACAGAGCCGGCACTGAAGCTTTCTTT
clone size: NA; J gene: TRBJ2-7; V gene: TRBV7-6; D gene: NA; CDR3 protein: CASSSRGPSYEQYF; CDR3 DNA: TGTGCCAGCAGCTCCAGGGGACCAAGCTACGAGCAGTACTTC
clone size: NA; J gene: TRBJ2-3; V gene: TRBV10-3; D gene: NA; CDR3 protein: CAISQGRATDTQYF; CDR3 DNA: TGTGCCATCAGTCAGGGGCGGGCCACAGATACGCAGTATTTT
clone size: NA; J gene: TRBJ2-7; V gene: TRBV27; D gene: NA; CDR3 protein: CASRGQGFYEQYF; CDR3 DNA: TGTGCCAGCAGAGGGCAGGGATTCTACGAGCAGTACTTC
clone size: few; J gene: TRBJ2-7; V gene: TRBV5-4; D gene: NA; CDR3 protein: CASSLGQGGSYEQYF; CDR3 DNA: TGTGCCAGCAGCTTGGGACAGGGAGGTAGCTACGAGCAGTACTTC
clone size: NA; J gene: TRBJ1-1; V gene: TRBV5-1; D gene: TRBD1; CDR3 protein: CASSIDRGTEAFF; CDR3 DNA: TGCGCCAGCAGTATTGACAGGGGGACTGAAGCTTTCTTT
clone size: few; J gene: TRBJ2-1; V gene: TRBV7-2; D gene: TRBD2; CDR3 protein: CASSPGGWGNEQFF; CDR3 DNA: TGTGCCAGCAGCCCGGGGGGTTGGGGCAATGAGCAGTTCTTC
clone size: NA; J gene: TRBJ2-7; V gene: TRBV11-2; D gene: TRBD1; CDR3 protein: CASSFRSRDRGHF; CDR3 DNA: TGTGCCAGCAGCTTTCGATCCCGGGACAGGGGGCACTTC
clone size: NA; J gene: TRBJ1-1; V gene: TRBV7-9; D gene: NA; CDR3 protein: CASSLTGKNTEAFF; CDR3 DNA: TGTGCCAGCAGCTTAACAGGGAAGAACACTGAAGCTTTCTTT
clone size: NA; J gene: TRBJ2-2; V gene: TRBV30; D gene: TRBD2; CDR3 protein: CAWSRMILAGGYTGELFF; CDR3 DNA: TGTGCCTGGAGTAGAATGATACTAGCGGGAGGGTACACCGGGGAGCTGTTTTTT
clone size: NA; J gene: TRBJ1-4; V gene: TRBV5-4; D gene: NA; CDR3 protein: CAIGPGGTNEKLFF; CDR3 DNA: TGTGCCATCGGCCCGGGAGGCACTAATGAAAAACTGTTTTTT
clone size: NA; J gene: TRBJ1-1; V gene: TRBV30; D gene: TRBD1; CDR3 protein: CAWSVPGTGGLMAFF; CDR3 DNA: TGTGCCTGGAGTGTACCCGGGACAGGGGGGTTAATGGCTTTCTTT
clone size: few; J gene: TRBJ2-3; V gene: TRBV5-1; D gene: NA; CDR3 protein: CASSFAGDEGTQYF; CDR3 DNA: TGCGCCAGCAGCTTTGCCGGGGATGAGGGTACGCAGTATTTT
clone size: NA; J gene: TRBJ2-5; V gene: TRBV5-1; D gene: TRBD1; CDR3 protein: CASTGGWGETQYF; CDR3 DNA: TGCGCCAGCACAGGGGGCTGGGGAGAGACCCAGTACTTC
clone size: few; J gene: TRBJ2-7; V gene: TRBV5-1; D gene: TRBD1; CDR3 protein: CASSKMTGYEQYF; CDR3 DNA: TGCGCCAGCAGCAAGATGACAGGGTACGAGCAGTACTTC
clone size: few; J gene: TRBJ1-1; V gene: TRBV18; D gene: NA; CDR3 protein: CASSRLTGNTEAFF; CDR3 DNA: TGTGCCAGCTCACGGTTGACAGGTAACACTGAAGCTTTCTTT
clone size: NA; J gene: TRBJ2-7; V gene: TRBV5-1; D gene: NA; CDR3 protein: CASSFAFELTYEQYF; CDR3 DNA: TGCGCCAGCAGCTTCGCATTCGAGCTTACCTACGAGCAGTACTTC
clone size: NA; J gene: TRBJ2-5; V gene: TRBV9; D gene: TRBD2; CDR3 protein: CASSVGGSGGSKETQYF; CDR3 DNA: TGTGCCAGCAGCGTAGGAGGTAGCGGGGGGTCTAAAGAGACCCAGTACTTC
clone size: NA; J gene: TRBJ2-5; V gene: TRBV5-1; D gene: TRBD2; CDR3 protein: CASSLTRLAGDGETQYF; CDR3 DNA: TGCGCCAGCAGCTTGACCCGGCTAGCGGGAGACGGAGAGACCCAGTACTTC
clone size: NA; J gene: TRBJ2-5; V gene: TRBV29-1; D gene: TRBD1; CDR3 protein: CSVASRDRLETQYF; CDR3 DNA: TGCAGCGTTGCCTCCCGGGACAGGCTAGAGACCCAGTACTTC
clone size: NA; J gene: TRBJ1-2; V gene: TRBV6-1; D gene: NA; CDR3 protein: CASSERLGVQGYYGYTF; CDR3 DNA: TGTGCCAGCAGTGAAAGGTTGGGCGTTCAGGGATATTATGGCTACACCTTC
clone size: NA; J gene: TRBJ2-7; V gene: TRBV28; D gene: NA; CDR3 protein: CASRSPGLRSSF; CDR3 DNA: TGTGCCAGCAGATCTCCGGGACTCCGAAGTTCCTTC
clone size: NA; J gene: TRBJ2-5; V gene: TRBV18; D gene: NA; CDR3 protein: CASSQGQGQETQYF; CDR3 DNA: TGTGCCAGCTCACAGGGGCAGGGACAAGAGACCCAGTACTTC
clone size: NA; J gene: TRBJ1-5; V gene: TRBV11-2; D gene: NA; CDR3 protein: CASSPGDRDSNQPQHF; CDR3 DNA: TGTGCCAGCAGCCCGGGGGATAGGGATAGCAATCAGCCCCAGCATTTT
clone size: NA; J gene: TRBJ2-5; V gene: TRBV7-8; D gene: NA; CDR3 protein: CASSQPGGPKETQYF; CDR3 DNA: TGTGCCAGCAGCCAGCCCGGGGGTCCGAAAGAGACCCAGTACTTC
clone size: NA; J gene: TRBJ2-7; V gene: TRBV18; D gene: TRBD2; CDR3 protein: CASSALAGGYEQYF; CDR3 DNA: TGTGCCAGCTCAGCGCTAGCGGGGGGCTACGAGCAGTACTTC
clone size: NA; J gene: TRBJ1-1; V gene: TRBV5-6; D gene: NA; CDR3 protein: CASSPTVGLNTEAFF; CDR3 DNA: TGTGCCAGCAGTCCCACCGTGGGGCTGAACACTGAAGCTTTCTTT
clone size: NA; J gene: TRBJ2-5; V gene: TRBV28; D gene: NA; CDR3 protein: CASSLWRMDWKGDGYQETQYF; CDR3 DNA: TGTGCCAGCAGTTTATGGCGAATGGATTGGAAGGGGGATGGGTACCAAGAGACCCAGTACTTC
clone size: once; J gene: TRBJ2-5; V gene: TRBV28; D gene: TRBD2; CDR3 protein: CASRPTSGEETQYF; CDR3 DNA: TGTGCCAGCAGGCCGACTAGCGGGGAAGAGACCCAGTACTTC
clone size: NA; J gene: TRBJ2-7; V gene: TRBV28; D gene: TRBD1; CDR3 protein: CASTGAGGDEQYF; CDR3 DNA: TGTGCCAGCACCGGGGCAGGGGGCGACGAGCAGTACTTC
clone size: NA; J gene: TRBJ1-3; V gene: TRBV30; D gene: NA; CDR3 protein: CAWSVVGTTSGNTIYF; CDR3 DNA: TGTGCCTGGAGTGTAGTTGGGACAACCTCTGGAAACACCATATATTTT
clone size: NA; J gene: TRBJ2-5; V gene: TRBV5-1; D gene: TRBD1; CDR3 protein: CASSPYPGQGSETQYF; CDR3 DNA: TGCGCCAGCAGCCCTTACCCGGGACAGGGGTCGGAGACCCAGTACTTC
clone size: NA; J gene: TRBJ2-5; V gene: TRBV5-1; D gene: TRBD2; CDR3 protein: CASSLEAGGRETQYF; CDR3 DNA: TGCGCCAGCAGCTTGGAAGCGGGAGGTAGGGAGACCCAGTACTTC
clone size: NA; J gene: TRBJ2-5; V gene: TRBV6-1; D gene: TRBD2; CDR3 protein: CARPGLGRTQYF; CDR3 DNA: TGTGCCAGACCGGGACTAGGACGAACCCAGTACTTC
clone size: NA; J gene: TRBJ2-5; V gene: TRBV10-2; D gene: NA; CDR3 protein: CASSGALDHQYF; CDR3 DNA: TGCGCCAGCAGTGGGGCGTTGGATCACCAGTACTTC
clone size: NA; J gene: TRBJ2-4; V gene: TRBV2; D gene: TRBD1; CDR3 protein: CASSPDRGSKNIQYF; CDR3 DNA: TGTGCCAGCAGTCCCGACAGGGGGAGCAAAAACATTCAGTACTTC
clone size: few; J gene: TRBJ1-1; V gene: TRBV6-5; D gene: TRBD1; CDR3 protein: CASSYSVQGYSEAFF; CDR3 DNA: TGTGCCAGCAGTTACTCTGTACAGGGGTACTCTGAAGCTTTCTTT
clone size: NA; J gene: TRBJ2-3; V gene: TRBV5-1; D gene: TRBD2; CDR3 protein: CASGLLAGGQDTQYF; CDR3 DNA: TGCGCCAGCGGATTACTAGCGGGGGGGCAAGATACGCAGTATTTT
clone size: NA; J gene: TRBJ2-7; V gene: TRBV10-3; D gene: NA; CDR3 protein: CAITDQGSSYEQYF; CDR3 DNA: TGTGCCATCACGGACCAGGGCAGCTCCTACGAGCAGTACTTC
clone size: NA; J gene: TRBJ2-1; V gene: TRBV4-1; D gene: NA; CDR3 protein: CASSQVKLWTAYNEQFF; CDR3 DNA: TGCGCCAGCAGCCAAGTCAAGTTGTGGACAGCATACAATGAGCAGTTCTTC
clone size: NA; J gene: TRBJ2-2; V gene: TRBV29-1; D gene: NA; CDR3 protein: CSVVQGANTGELFF; CDR3 DNA: TGCAGCGTTGTGCAGGGCGCGAACACCGGGGAGCTGTTTTTT
clone size: NA; J gene: TRBJ1-2; V gene: TRBV28; D gene: TRBD1; CDR3 protein: CASRQPQGAYSYGYTF; CDR3 DNA: TGTGCCAGCAGGCAACCACAGGGGGCGTATAGCTATGGCTACACCTTC
clone size: NA; J gene: TRBJ2-5; V gene: TRBV4-1; D gene: TRBD2; CDR3 protein: CASSQGPTGGPRETQYF; CDR3 DNA: TGCGCCAGCAGCCAAGGTCCCACGGGAGGGCCACGGGAGACCCAGTACTTC
clone size: NA; J gene: TRBJ2-1; V gene: TRBV6-6; D gene: NA; CDR3 protein: CASSYAGGNYNEQFF; CDR3 DNA: TGTGCCAGCAGTTACGCCGGGGGAAACTACAATGAGCAGTTCTTC
clone size: NA; J gene: TRBJ2-3; V gene: TRBV5-1; D gene: NA; CDR3 protein: CASRRGYSTDTQYF; CDR3 DNA: TGCGCCAGCAGGAGAGGCTACAGCACAGATACGCAGTATTTT
clone size: NA; J gene: TRBJ2-7; V gene: TRBV28; D gene: TRBD1; CDR3 protein: CASGTGGNEQYF; CDR3 DNA: TGTGCCAGCGGGACAGGGGGCAACGAGCAGTACTTC
clone size: NA; J gene: TRBJ2-5; V gene: TRBV27; D gene: TRBD1; CDR3 protein: CASSPWDSQETQYF; CDR3 DNA: TGTGCCAGCAGTCCGTGGGACAGCCAAGAGACCCAGTACTTC
clone size: NA; J gene: TRBJ1-5; V gene: TRBV7-9; D gene: NA; CDR3 protein: CASSLLRRSTQPQHF; CDR3 DNA: TGTGCCAGCAGCTTACTGAGGAGGTCAACTCAGCCCCAGCATTTT
clone size: once; J gene: TRBJ2-5; V gene: TRBV7-9; D gene: NA; CDR3 protein: CASSLGDTFQETQYF; CDR3 DNA: TGTGCCAGCAGCTTAGGCGACACCTTCCAAGAGACCCAGTACTTC
clone size: NA; J gene: TRBJ1-4; V gene: TRBV7-8; D gene: NA; CDR3 protein: CASSITTAATNEKLFF; CDR3 DNA: TGTGCCAGCAGCATTACTACAGCGGCAACTAATGAAAAACTGTTTTTT